Reported below is one T cell receptor (beta chain). The antigen is not known. The CDR3 contains 15 residues. Trimming removed 4 bases from V and 1 base from J, with 15 bases in between. Per the germline V gene, CDR1 is GTSNPN and CDR2 is SVGIG (reference sequence). The data were taken from a study of CD8+ T cells in alopecia areata. Study-wide points: TCR sharing across patients was less clear than in mice, possibly HLA-related. With just one nonresponder, it is still uncertain whether baseline CD8+ expansion relates to response. Alopecia totalis/universalis scalp especially showed more expanded CD8+ clones than normal scalp. Scalp clonality, together with expanded CD8+ clones among the top 100, fell significantly with tofacitinib.

It was cDNA, reverse transcribed from extracted RNA, that served as the sequencing template. Data came from immunoSEQ multiplex PCR; TCRdb stores just in-frame clones and leaves some out. The sample comprises fewer than 150,000 clones, roughly 58% of which are singletons, and just under 30% rests with the top ten. Treatment: oral pan-JAK inhibitor, 5-10 mg twice daily. The receptor comes from a human donor with alopecia areata. The sample consisted of CD8+ T cells sorted from blood, taken at week 4, from a patient treated with tofacitinib. The chain links TRBV30 to TRBJ2-3; possibly TRBD2 for D (6 bases). CDR3 nucleotide sequence: TGTGCCTGGACCGGGGGTGCGCGTGGCACAGATACGCAGTATTTT. Amino acid sequence: CAWTGGARGTDTQYF.